Given below is one TCR beta chain in context. This sample was included in a study of blood T cell repertoires in COVID-19. Study details: Some COVID-19 samples were acute and others convalescent; all came from the United States, Italy and Spain. The analysed material was cDNA or gDNA that came from T cells, B-cell-depleted T cells, or PBMCs.

The germline V and J ends were trimmed by 4 bases and 0 bases, with 13 bases remaining between them. Germline V gene lookup returns CDR1 MGHRA and CDR2 YSYEKL. The CDR3 covers 16 residues. In the authors' methods: Counts of nucleated cells, estimated from reference gene primer amplification, were obtained. This table comes from immunoSEQ multiplex PCR, and its TCRdb copy is limited to in-frame clones, with some not included. The DNA was the basis for D and trimming; V, J and clone size are from that table. The sample holds 250,000 to 300,000 clones, approximately 93% seen once. Seattle researchers signed up patients amid active infection and tracked them longitudinally.

Material for sequencing was peripheral blood. V usage is TRBV4-1 and J usage is TRBJ2-4; possible D gene TRBD2, 5 bases. This sequence was found in a young woman with COVID-19, enrolled during active disease. The CDR3 DNA is TGCGCCAGCAGCCTCGGACTTCCACTAGCCAAAAACATTCAGTACTTC. This encodes CASSLGLPLAKNIQYF.